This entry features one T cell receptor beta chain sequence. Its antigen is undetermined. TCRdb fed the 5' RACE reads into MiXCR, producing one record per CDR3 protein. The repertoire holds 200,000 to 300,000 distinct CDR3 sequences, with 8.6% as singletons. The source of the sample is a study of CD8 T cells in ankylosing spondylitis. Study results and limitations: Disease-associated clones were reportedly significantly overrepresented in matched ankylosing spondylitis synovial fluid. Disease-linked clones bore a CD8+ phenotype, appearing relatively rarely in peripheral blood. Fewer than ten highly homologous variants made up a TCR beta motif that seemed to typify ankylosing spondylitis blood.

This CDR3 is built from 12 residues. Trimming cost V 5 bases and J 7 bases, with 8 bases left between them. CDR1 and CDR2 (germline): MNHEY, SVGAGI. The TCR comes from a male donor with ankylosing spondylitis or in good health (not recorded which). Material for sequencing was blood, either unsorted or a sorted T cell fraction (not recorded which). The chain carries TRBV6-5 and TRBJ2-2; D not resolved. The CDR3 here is CASSHKYGELFF. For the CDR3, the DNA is TGTGCCAGCAGTCACAAATACGGGGAGCTGTTTTTT.